This TCR beta chain was identified during a study of PD-L1 blockade in urothelial cancer. Study background: Blood analyses occurred 3 weeks (second dose) and 6 weeks post treatment start.

In the case of this clone: Its cognate antigen is unknown.

Notes on the study in general: In blood at 3 weeks, tumor-associated clones expanded more among patients with durable benefit. Having blood TCR clonality under the median before treatment predicted better survival.

Indicated time point: pretreatment peripheral blood. A spike-in of synthetic TCR analog templates was added to each PCR. TCRdb keeps only in-frame clones here, not all; method: immunoSEQ multiplex PCR. The sample includes more than 40,000 clones, about 81% seen only once; the top ten take 1.5% to 2%. From germline, CDR1 is SQVTM and CDR2 ANQGSEA. This CDR3 is 15 amino acids long. V was clipped by 2 bases and J by 6 bases; unmatched bases: 7. This receptor was taken from a man in his fifties with urothelial cancer. The material sequenced was PBMCs, taken around atezolizumab (anti-PD-L1) treatment. V and J are TRBV29-1 and TRBJ2-1; 10 bases are a match to TRBD1. The CDR3 nucleotides are TGCAGCGTTGAACGCGGGACAGGGGATCTCAATGAGCAGTTCTTC. Encoded protein: CSVERGTGDLNEQFF.